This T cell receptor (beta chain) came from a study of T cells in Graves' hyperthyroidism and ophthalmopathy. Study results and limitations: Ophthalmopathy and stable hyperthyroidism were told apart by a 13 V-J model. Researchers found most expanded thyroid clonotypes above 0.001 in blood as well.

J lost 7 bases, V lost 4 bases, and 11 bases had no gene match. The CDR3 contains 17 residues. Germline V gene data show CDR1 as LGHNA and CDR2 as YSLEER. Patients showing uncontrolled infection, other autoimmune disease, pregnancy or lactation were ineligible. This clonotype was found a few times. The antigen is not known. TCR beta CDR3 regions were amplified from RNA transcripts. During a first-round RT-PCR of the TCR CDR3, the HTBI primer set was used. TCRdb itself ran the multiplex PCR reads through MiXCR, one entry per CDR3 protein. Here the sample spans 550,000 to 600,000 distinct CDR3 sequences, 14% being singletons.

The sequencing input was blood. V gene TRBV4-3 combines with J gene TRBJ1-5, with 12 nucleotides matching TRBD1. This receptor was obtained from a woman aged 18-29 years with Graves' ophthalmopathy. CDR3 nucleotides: TGCGCCAGCAGCCCACTACCGGGACAGGGGGCAAGACAGCCCCAGCATTTT. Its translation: CASSPLPGQGARQPQHF.